Following are 26 T cell receptor beta chains from one sample sequenced in a study of blood T cell repertoires in COVID-19. Some clones are missing from TCRdb's copy, which holds only in-frame ones; the method was immunoSEQ multiplex PCR. The profile shows over 150,000 clones, roughly 81% of them singletons. The material sequenced was peripheral blood. All receptors derive from a middle-aged man with acute or convalescent COVID-19.

This clone has just one count. The chain is built from TRBV7-9 and TRBJ1-6; D is unclear. CDR1 is SEHNR and CDR2 is FQNEAQ in the germline V gene (reference sequence). V was shortened by 5 bases and J by 5 bases, with 4 bases between the two germline ends. This CDR3 is 12 amino acids long. The CDR3 bases are TGTGCCAGCAGCCTCGATAATTCACCCCTCCACTTT. Translation: CASSLDNSPLHF.

In this sample, this clone turned up a few times. This chain connects TRBV5-1 to TRBJ2-1, with 8 bases that match TRBD1. CDR3 length: 14 amino acids. Trimming cost V 1 base and J 7 bases; bases outside gene matches: 4. From germline, CDR1 is SGHRS and CDR2 YFSETQ. This chain's CDR3 is CASSLQGAGNEQFF. The CDR3 bases are TGCGCCAGCAGCTTGCAGGGGGCGGGGAATGAGCAGTTCTTC.

The V and J genes are TRBV7-3 and TRBJ1-2; 7 bases map to TRBD1. The length of the CDR3 is 15 residues. Germline-derived CDR1 and CDR2 are SGHTA and FQGTGA. Trimming at V came to 4 bases and at J to 4 bases, leaving 9 bases not matched to a gene. CDR3 DNA: TGTGCCAGCAGCTCTCTAGACAGGGTTGGCTATGGCTACACCTTC. Protein: CASSSLDRVGYGYTF.

The V and J genes are TRBV7-8 and TRBJ2-5; 8 bases agree with TRBD2. Germline V gene data show CDR1 as SGHVS and CDR2 as FQNEAQ. V lost 3 bases to trimming and J lost 0 bases; unmatched junction nucleotides: 12. CDR3 size: 18 residues. The chain's CDR3 is CASSFPIGLAGDQETQYF. CDR3 in DNA: TGTGCCAGCAGCTTCCCCATTGGACTAGCAGGAGACCAAGAGACCCAGTACTTC. Together with reference TRBV7-8 and TRBJ2-5, the CDR3 gives the full variable domain: GAGVSQSPRYKVAKRGQDVALRCDPISGHVSLFWYQQALGQGPEFLTYFQNEAQLDKSGLPSDRFFAERPEGSVSTLKIQRTQQEDSAVYLCASSFPIGLAGDQETQYFGPGTRLLVL.

The chain joins TRBV5-1 to TRBJ1-3; D call uncertain. Germline values: CDR1 SGHRS, CDR2 YFSETQ. V lost 4 bases and J 4 bases, leaving 12 bases between the germline ends. The CDR3 sequence is 14 residues long. The CDR3 nucleotides are TGCGCCAGCAGCCCGAGTCCGCTCGGAAACACCATATATTTT. Translating gives CASSPSPLGNTIYF.

The gene calls are TRBV27 and TRBJ1-1; D is uncertain. V dropped 6 bases and J dropped 6 bases, with 14 bases sitting between them. This CDR3 comprises 13 residues. In germline, CDR1 is MNHEY, CDR2 SMNVEV (reference sequence). The CDR3 sequence is CASRRHLGAEAFF. The CDR3 DNA reads as TGTGCCAGCAGGAGACACTTGGGCGCTGAAGCTTTCTTT.

The J gene is TRBJ2-1, the V gene TRBV28; tentative D call: TRBD2 (6 bases). Germline V gives CDR1 MDHEN, CDR2 SYDVKM. The CDR3 runs to 12 residues. Trimming took 3 bases from V and 12 from J, leaving 12 bases between them. CDR3 sequence (DNA): TGTGCCAGCAGTTTCGAGACTAGGGGGCAGTTCTTC. This codes for CASSFETRGQFF.

The chain links TRBV28 to TRBJ1-6, with D unresolved. Germline V gene lookup returns CDR1 MDHEN and CDR2 SYDVKM. The CDR3 sequence is 18 residues long. V lost 5 bases and J lost 1, with 18 bases in between. The CDR3, as DNA: TGTGCCAGCAGTCCACATTTGAAGGGAGGATCCTATAATTCACCCCTCCACTTT. It specifies CASSPHLKGGSYNSPLHF.

This clone was seen a handful of times. J is TRBJ1-6 and V is TRBV15; 8 bases align to TRBD1. After removal of 6 bases from V and 8 bases from J, the junction contained 9 bases not matched to a gene. The CDR3 consists of 15 residues. Germline CDR1 reads LNHNV; CDR2 reads YYDKDF (reference sequence). CDR3 region: CATRGGTGDYSPLHF. The CDR3, as DNA: TGTGCCACCAGAGGGGGGACAGGTGATTATTCACCCCTCCACTTT.

The chain uses TRBV19 and TRBJ2-3, with 8 bases fitting TRBD2. The CDR3 totals 14 residues. Germline loops: CDR1 LNHDA, CDR2 SQIVND (reference sequence). V trimming: 6 bases; J trimming: 3 bases; junction bases outside the gene matches: 5. Written as DNA, the CDR3 is TGTGCCAGTAGGGGGGGACTAGGAACAGATACGCAGTATTTT. Protein product: CASRGGLGTDTQYF.

The rearrangement uses TRBV11-1 and TRBJ1-6; possibly TRBD1 for D (5 bases). This CDR3 has 16 residues. CDR1 is SGHAT and CDR2 is FQDESV in the germline V gene (reference sequence). Trimming took 6 bases from V and 0 from J, leaving 12 bases between them. The CDR3 region is CASRAPGDSYNSPLHF. CDR3 bases: TGTGCCAGCAGAGCGCCGGGGGACTCCTATAATTCACCCCTCCACTTT. The entire variable domain, with the rest obtained from reference TRBV11-1 and TRBJ1-6, is as follows: EAEVAQSPRYKITEKSQAVAFWCDPISGHATLYWYRQILGQGPELLVQFQDESVVDDSQLPKDRFSAERLKGVDSTLKIQPAELGDSAMYLCASRAPGDSYNSPLHFGNGTRLTVT.

The chain joins TRBV24-1 to TRBJ2-5; 15 bases align to TRBD2. V was pared by 2 bases and J by 5 bases, with 11 bases of the junction left unmatched. Germline assignment: CDR1 KGHDR and CDR2 SFDVKD. The CDR3 runs 19 residues. This CDR3 reads CATSDSGTSGGPPGETQYF. The CDR3 DNA reads TGTGCCACCAGTGATTCAGGGACTAGCGGGGGGCCCCCGGGGGAGACCCAGTACTTC.

The V gene is TRBV7-9, the J gene TRBJ2-3, with TRBD2 matching 8 bases. The CDR3 has 17 amino acids. After removal of 1 base from V and 3 bases from J, the junction contained 9 bases not matched to a gene. CDR1 is SEHNR and CDR2 is FQNEAQ in the germline V gene (reference sequence). The CDR3, as DNA: TGTGCCAGCAGCTTAGTCGGGAGGGGACGGGGGACAGATACGCAGTATTTT. As protein: CASSLVGRGRGTDTQYF. The variable domain in full, completed from reference TRBV7-9 and TRBJ2-3, reads DTGVSQNPRHKITKRGQNVTFRCDPISEHNRLYWYRQTLGQGPEFLTYFQNEAQLEKSRLLSDRFSAERPKGSFSTLEIQRTEQGDSAMYLCASSLVGRGRGTDTQYFGPGTRLTVL.

The DNA of the CDR3 is TGCGCCAGCAGCCCAATGAAGGGGACTGAAGCTTTCTTT. Amino acid sequence: CASSPMKGTEAFF. The chain links TRBV5-1 to TRBJ1-1; D is perhaps TRBD1 (5 bases). Deletions cut 4 bases from V and 5 bases from J, with 12 bases between. The germline gives CDR1 SGHRS, CDR2 YFSETQ. The CDR3 loop spans 13 amino acids. Supplemented by reference TRBV5-1 and TRBJ1-1, the full variable domain reads KAGVTQTPRYLIKTRGQQVTLSCSPISGHRSVSWYQQTPGQGLQFLFEYFSETQRNKGNFPGRFSGRQFSNSRSEMNVSTLELGDSALYLCASSPMKGTEAFFGQGTRLTVV.

The chain links TRBV20-1 to TRBJ1-2; 7 nucleotides match TRBD1. J lost 4 bases, V lost 3 bases, and 2 bases had no gene match. CDR3 length: 12 residues. Germline values: CDR1 DFQATT, CDR2 SNEGSKA (reference sequence). CDR3 residues: CSASGDSYGYTF. The CDR3 region has the DNA TGCAGTGCTAGTGGGGACAGCTATGGCTACACCTTC.

The chain carries TRBV12-5 and TRBJ2-2, with D possibly TRBD1 on 6 matching bases. The V end lost 1 base, the J end lost 4 bases, and 10 bases lay between the germline ends. The CDR3 has 15 residues. Germline assignment: CDR1 LGHNT and CDR2 FRNRAP. The CDR3 sequence: CASGLGGRGTGELFF. The CDR3 nucleotides are TGTGCTAGTGGTTTGGGGGGGCGAGGCACCGGGGAGCTGTTTTTT.

The V call is TRBV10-3, the J call TRBJ1-5; D is uncertain. The CDR3 extends over 14 amino acids. Germline V gene data show CDR1 as ENHRY and CDR2 as SYGVKD. Between the trimmed V and J ends, which lost 7 bases and 3 bases, there was a span of 13 bases. The CDR3 bases are TGTGCCATCAATCGAGGAGGGTCCAATCAGCCCCAGCATTTT. Its translation is CAINRGGSNQPQHF.

The chain joins TRBV4-3 to TRBJ2-1; a possible D gene is TRBD2 (6 bases). The CDR3 runs to 16 residues. V lost 0 bases and J 0 bases, leaving 9 bases between the germline ends. Germline CDR1 LGHNA, CDR2 YSLEER. The CDR3 region is CASSQEAGTSYNEQFF. DNA for the CDR3: TGCGCCAGCAGCCAAGAGGCGGGAACCTCCTACAATGAGCAGTTCTTC.

This clone was seen once. The V and J genes are TRBV9 and TRBJ1-2, with D perhaps matching TRBD1 (5 bases). The V end was cut by 0 bases, the J end by 2 bases, with 11 bases between. Germline V gene data show CDR1 as SGDLS and CDR2 as YYNGEE. This CDR3 region has 15 residues. The CDR3, as DNA: TGTGCCAGCAGCGTAGATCCTGGGGCGAACTATGGCTACACCTTC. Protein: CASSVDPGANYGYTF.

This chain uses TRBV9 with TRBJ1-1; a possible D gene is TRBD1 (6 bases). Per the germline V gene, CDR1 is SGDLS and CDR2 is YYNGEE. Trimming pared 6 bases from V and 3 bases from J, leaving 9 bases between. This CDR3 has 12 residues. The CDR3 coding sequence is TGTGCCAGCAACAGGGATGACACTGAAGCTTTCTTT. It encodes CASNRDDTEAFF. Filled out from reference TRBV9 and TRBJ1-1, the complete variable domain reads DSGVTQTPKHLITATGQRVTLRCSPRSGDLSVYWYQQSLDQGLQFLIQYYNGEERAKGNILERFSAQQFPDLHSELNLSSLELGDSALYFCASNRDDTEAFFGQGTRLTVV.

The V gene is TRBV18, the J gene TRBJ2-7, with 7 bases identical to TRBD1. J lost 7 bases, V lost 3 bases, and 3 bases had no gene match. The CDR3 is 12 amino acids. CDR1 KGHSH and CDR2 LQKENI come from the germline V gene. CDR3 in amino acids: CASSPDRWEQYF. CDR3 nucleotide sequence: TGTGCCAGCTCACCGGACAGGTGGGAGCAGTACTTC.

Comment on this clone: Germline is not matched at one junction end, which may reflect a read error. DNA of the CDR3: TGTGCCAGCAGCGAAGAGACCCAGTACTTC. Translating it yields CASSEETQYF. The chain joins TRBV2 to TRBJ2-5; the D is unclear. The germline gives CDR1 SNHLY, CDR2 FYNNEI. The CDR3 contains 10 residues.

The chain links TRBV5-1 to TRBJ2-3; no definite D call. V lost 4 bases and J 6 bases, leaving 9 bases between the germline ends. This CDR3 has 12 residues. Germline V lookup: CDR1 SGHRS, CDR2 YFSETQ. In nucleotides, the CDR3 is TGCGCCAGCAGCGCGAGCAGGGATACGCAGTATTTT. Amino acids: CASSASRDTQYF.

This chain links TRBV3-1 (or the pseudogene TRBV3-2) with TRBJ1-5; D call uncertain. CDR1 is LGHDT and CDR2 is YNNKEL in the germline V gene (reference sequence). V lost 4 bases and J lost 3, with 13 bases in between. This CDR3 spans 15 amino acids. The CDR3 region is CASSPHSRDNQPQHF. In DNA, the CDR3 is TGTGCCAGCAGCCCACACTCACGGGACAATCAGCCCCAGCATTTT.

The genes are TRBV19 and TRBJ1-5; 8 nucleotides line up with TRBD1. Per the germline V gene, CDR1 is LNHDA and CDR2 is SQIVND (reference sequence). Trimming cost V 1 base and J 5 bases; bases outside gene matches: 7. The CDR3 spans 16 residues. CDR3 in DNA: TGTGCCAGTAGTATAGTCGGCAGGGGGCAACATCAGCCCCAGCATTTT. This translates into CASSIVGRGQHQPQHF.

This clone has only a few counts. This rearrangement joins TRBV18 to TRBJ1-1, with D uncertain. The CDR3 is made up of 12 amino acids. Germline V gives CDR1 KGHSH, CDR2 LQKENI. V was pared by 2 bases and J by 5 bases, with 6 bases between. The CDR3 DNA reads TGTGCCAGCTCACCAACTTTAACTGAAGCTTTCTTT. The encoded protein is CASSPTLTEAFF.